Shown below are 8 T cell receptor beta chains from a single sample sequenced in a study of Graves' ophthalmopathy and Graves' hyperthyroidism. RNA transcripts were the template, and TCR beta CDR3 regions were amplified from them. HTBI primers served in a first-round RT-PCR, which a second-round multiplex PCR followed. TCRdb reprocessed the multiplex PCR reads with MiXCR, giving one entry per CDR3 protein. The repertoire holds about 620,000 distinct CDR3 sequences, with 20% to 25% as singletons. Sequenced: peripheral blood. These receptor sequences come from a woman between 18 and 30 years old with stable Graves' hyperthyroidism. Some clones in this sample may be carry-over from other donors' samples.

This clonotype is a singleton in its sample. A much bigger clone sits one base away, suggesting this may be a read error. The genes are TRBV6-4 and TRBJ1-6; a weak D match, TRBD1 (5 bases). The V end lost 3 bases, the J end lost 5 bases, and 5 bases lay between the germline ends. The germline gives CDR1 MRHNA, CDR2 SNTAGT. This CDR3 spans 13 amino acids. The CDR3 is CASSEQDNSPLHF. In DNA form, the CDR3 reads TGTGCCAGCAGTGAACAGGATAATTCACCCCTCCACTTT.

Ten or more counts support this clonotype. The chain is built from TRBV6-5 and TRBJ1-5; possible D gene TRBD1, 5 bases. In germline, CDR1 is MNHEY, CDR2 SVGAGI. Trimming left V 2 bases short and J 6 bases short, with 17 bases between. This CDR3 comprises 16 residues. Here the CDR3 DNA reads TGTGCCAGCAGTTACCCTCCTGACAGTACCGCTCAGCCCCAGCATTTT. Its translation is CASSYPPDSTAQPQHF.

This clonotype was observed a few times. The gene calls are TRBV7-2 and TRBJ2-5; TRBD1 is a possible D gene (7 bases). There are 15 residues in the CDR3. Between the trimmed V and J ends, which lost 6 bases and 1 base, there was a span of 15 bases. The germline gives CDR1 SGHTA, CDR2 FQGNSA. CDR3 residues: CASSYNQGGQETQYF. The CDR3 DNA is TGTGCCAGCAGTTACAACCAGGGGGGCCAAGAGACCCAGTACTTC.

The chain recombines TRBV13 with TRBJ2-5; 8 positions match TRBD1. The CDR3 contains 16 residues. Trimming at V came to 5 bases and at J to 4 bases, leaving 12 bases not matched to a gene. Germline V gives CDR1 PRHDT, CDR2 FYEKMQ (reference sequence). CDR3 sequence reads: CASSMSLTGVSETQYF. The CDR3 nucleotides are TGTGCCAGCAGCATGTCTTTGACAGGGGTCTCAGAGACCCAGTACTTC. Combining the CDR3 with reference TRBV13 and TRBJ2-5 gives the whole variable domain AAGVIQSPRHLIKEKRETATLKCYPIPRHDTVYWYQQGPGQDPQFLISFYEKMQSDKGSIPDRFSAQQFSDYHSELNMSSLELGDSALYFCASSMSLTGVSETQYFGPGTRLLVL.

This clonotype showed up many times. The rearrangement uses TRBV9 and TRBJ1-2; 7 nucleotides match TRBD1. This CDR3 contains 15 residues. V lost 0 bases to trimming and J lost 2 bases; unmatched junction nucleotides: 4. Looked up from germline, CDR1 is SGDLS and CDR2 is YYNGEE. Here the CDR3 reads CASSVGKGQNYGYTF. The CDR3 DNA reads as TGTGCCAGCAGCGTAGGGAAGGGACAGAACTATGGCTACACCTTC. Variable domain in full (rest from reference TRBV9 and TRBJ1-2): DSGVTQTPKHLITATGQRVTLRCSPRSGDLSVYWYQQSLDQGLQFLIQYYNGEERAKGNILERFSAQQFPDLHSELNLSSLELGDSALYFCASSVGKGQNYGYTFGSGTRLTVV.

The chain joins TRBV5-4 to TRBJ1-6; possibly TRBD1 for D (6 bases). This CDR3 spans 16 amino acids. The germline CDR1 and CDR2 sequences are SGHNT and YYREEE (reference sequence). V was clipped by 4 bases and J by 7 bases, with 18 bases between them. The CDR3: CASSTGQNGGNSPLHF. Here the CDR3 DNA reads TGTGCCAGCAGCACCGGACAGAATGGGGGAAATTCACCCCTCCACTTT.

In its sample, this clonotype was seen many times. The V call is TRBV5-1, the J call TRBJ1-6; weak D call: TRBD1 (5 bases). CDR3 size: 13 residues. Germline V gene data show CDR1 as SGHRS and CDR2 as YFSETQ. V shed 0 bases and J shed 10 bases, with 8 bases lying between them. CDR3 protein: CASSLAGLSPLHF. CDR3 nucleotide sequence: TGCGCCAGCAGCTTGGCGGGGCTGTCACCCCTCCACTTT. Full variable domain (remainder filled in from reference TRBV5-1 and TRBJ1-6): KAGVTQTPRYLIKTRGQQVTLSCSPISGHRSVSWYQQTPGQGLQFLFEYFSETQRNKGNFPGRFSGRQFSNSRSEMNVSTLELGDSALYLCASSLAGLSPLHFGNGTRLTVT.

Points on this clonotype: A much larger clone lies a single base off, so this may be a read error. The J gene is TRBJ1-1, the V gene TRBV14; no definite D call. CDR1 is SGHDN, CDR2 FVKESK, per germline. The CDR3 has 14 amino acids. CDR3 sequence reads: CASSQILENSEAFF. CDR3 in DNA: TGTGCCAGCAGCCAAATTTTGGAGAACTCTGAAGCTTTCTTT.